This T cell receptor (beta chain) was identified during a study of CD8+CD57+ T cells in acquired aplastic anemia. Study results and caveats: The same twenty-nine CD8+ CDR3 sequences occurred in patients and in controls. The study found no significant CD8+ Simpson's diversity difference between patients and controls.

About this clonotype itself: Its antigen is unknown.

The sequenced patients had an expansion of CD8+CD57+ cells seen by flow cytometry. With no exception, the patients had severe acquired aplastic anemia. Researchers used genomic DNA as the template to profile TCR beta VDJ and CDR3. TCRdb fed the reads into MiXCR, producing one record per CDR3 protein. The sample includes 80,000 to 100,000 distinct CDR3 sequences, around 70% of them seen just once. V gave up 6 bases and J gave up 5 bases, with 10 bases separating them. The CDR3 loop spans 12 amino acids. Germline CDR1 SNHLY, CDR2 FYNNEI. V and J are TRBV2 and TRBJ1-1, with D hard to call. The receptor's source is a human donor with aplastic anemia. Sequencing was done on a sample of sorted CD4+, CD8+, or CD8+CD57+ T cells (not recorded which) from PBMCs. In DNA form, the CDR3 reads TGTGCCAGCAGAGGTAGGGTAACTGAAGCTTTCTTT. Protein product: CASRGRVTEAFF. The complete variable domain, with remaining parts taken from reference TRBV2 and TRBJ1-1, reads EPEVTQTPSHQVTQMGQEVILRCVPISNHLYFYWYRQILGQKVEFLVSFYNNEISEKSEIFDDQFSVERPDGSNFTLKIRSTKLEDSAMYFCASRGRVTEAFFGQGTRLTVV.